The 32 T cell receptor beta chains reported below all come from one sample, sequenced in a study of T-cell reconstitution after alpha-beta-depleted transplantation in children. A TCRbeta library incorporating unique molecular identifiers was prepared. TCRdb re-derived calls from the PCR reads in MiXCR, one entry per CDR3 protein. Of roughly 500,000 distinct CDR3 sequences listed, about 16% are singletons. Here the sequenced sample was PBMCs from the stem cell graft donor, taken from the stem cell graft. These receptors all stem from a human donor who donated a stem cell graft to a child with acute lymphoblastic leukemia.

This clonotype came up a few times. CDR3 bases: TGCGCCAGCAGCTTGCGGGCCGACAACACCGGGGAGCTGTTTTTT. Its protein product is CASSLRADNTGELFF. The rearrangement joins TRBV5-1 to TRBJ2-2; D gene unclear. Per the germline V gene, CDR1 is SGHRS and CDR2 is YFSETQ. The ends were cut back, 1 base at V and 2 bases at J, with 9 bases in the middle. The CDR3 length is 15 residues.

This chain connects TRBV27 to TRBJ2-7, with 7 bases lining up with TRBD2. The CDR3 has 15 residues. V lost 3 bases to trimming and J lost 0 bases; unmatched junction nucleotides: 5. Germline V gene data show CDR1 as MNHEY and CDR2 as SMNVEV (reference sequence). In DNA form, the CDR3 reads TGTGCCAGCAGTTTCACCGGGAGGAGCTCCTACGAGCAGTACTTC. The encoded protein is CASSFTGRSSYEQYF.

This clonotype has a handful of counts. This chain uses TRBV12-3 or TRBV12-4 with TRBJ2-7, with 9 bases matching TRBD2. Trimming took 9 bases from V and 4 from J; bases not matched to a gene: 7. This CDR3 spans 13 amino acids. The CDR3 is CASGIGLAYEQYF. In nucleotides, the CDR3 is TGTGCCAGTGGGATCGGACTAGCGTACGAGCAGTACTTC.

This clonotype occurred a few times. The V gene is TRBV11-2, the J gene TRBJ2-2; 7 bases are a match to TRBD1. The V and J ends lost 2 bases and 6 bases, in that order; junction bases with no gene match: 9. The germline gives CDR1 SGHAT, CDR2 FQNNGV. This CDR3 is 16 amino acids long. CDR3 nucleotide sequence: TGTGCCAGCAGCTTATTCGCACAGGGGAGCGCCGGGGAGCTGTTTTTT. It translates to CASSLFAQGSAGELFF.

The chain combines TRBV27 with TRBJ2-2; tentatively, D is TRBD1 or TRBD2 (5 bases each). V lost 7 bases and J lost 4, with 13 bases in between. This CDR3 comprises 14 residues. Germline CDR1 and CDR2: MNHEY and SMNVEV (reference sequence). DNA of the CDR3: TGTGCCAGCAATTCCGGGGCGAGCACCGGGGAGCTGTTTTTT. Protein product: CASNSGASTGELFF.

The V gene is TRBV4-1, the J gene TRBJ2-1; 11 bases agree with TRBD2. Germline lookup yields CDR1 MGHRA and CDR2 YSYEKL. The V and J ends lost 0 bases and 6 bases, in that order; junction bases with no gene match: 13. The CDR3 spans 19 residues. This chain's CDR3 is CASSQDTGLAGWPPNEQFF. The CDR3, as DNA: TGCGCCAGCAGCCAAGATACCGGACTAGCGGGCTGGCCCCCCAATGAGCAGTTCTTC.

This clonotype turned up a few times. CDR3 sequence reads: CASSKSGTTDTQYF. DNA for the CDR3: TGTGCCAGCAGCAAGAGCGGGACCACAGATACGCAGTATTTT. The rearrangement links TRBV7-9 to TRBJ2-3; TRBD2 matches 7 bases. Germline values: CDR1 SEHNR, CDR2 FQNEAQ (reference sequence). CDR3 length: 14 amino acids. The trim removed 5 bases at V and 2 bases at J, leaving 4 bases unmatched.

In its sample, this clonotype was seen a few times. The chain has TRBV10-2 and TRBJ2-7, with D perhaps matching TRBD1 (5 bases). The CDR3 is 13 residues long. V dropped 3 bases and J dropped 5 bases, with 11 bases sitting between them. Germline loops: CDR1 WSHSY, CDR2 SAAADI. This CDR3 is CASSDLRANEQYF. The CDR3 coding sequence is TGCGCCAGCAGTGATCTCAGGGCAAACGAGCAGTACTTC.

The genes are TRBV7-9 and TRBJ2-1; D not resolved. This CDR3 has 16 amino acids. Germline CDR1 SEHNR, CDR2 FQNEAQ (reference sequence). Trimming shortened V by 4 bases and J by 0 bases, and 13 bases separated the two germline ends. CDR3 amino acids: CASSSVLSSSYNEQFF. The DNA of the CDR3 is TGTGCCAGCAGCTCCGTCCTGTCAAGCTCCTACAATGAGCAGTTCTTC.

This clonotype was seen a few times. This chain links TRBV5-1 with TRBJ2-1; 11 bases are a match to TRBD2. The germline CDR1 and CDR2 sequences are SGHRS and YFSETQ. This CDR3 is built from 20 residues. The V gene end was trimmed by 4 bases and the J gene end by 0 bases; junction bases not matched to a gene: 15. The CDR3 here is CASSTFLAGGPRGSYNEQFF. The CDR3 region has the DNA TGCGCCAGCAGCACTTTCTTAGCGGGAGGGCCCAGAGGCTCCTACAATGAGCAGTTCTTC.

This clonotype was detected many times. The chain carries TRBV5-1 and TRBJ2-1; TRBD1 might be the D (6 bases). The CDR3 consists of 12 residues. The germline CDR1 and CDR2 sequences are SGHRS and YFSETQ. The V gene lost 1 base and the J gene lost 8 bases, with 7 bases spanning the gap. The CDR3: CASSLTGYEQFF. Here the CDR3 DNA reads TGCGCCAGCAGCTTGACAGGGTATGAGCAGTTCTTC.

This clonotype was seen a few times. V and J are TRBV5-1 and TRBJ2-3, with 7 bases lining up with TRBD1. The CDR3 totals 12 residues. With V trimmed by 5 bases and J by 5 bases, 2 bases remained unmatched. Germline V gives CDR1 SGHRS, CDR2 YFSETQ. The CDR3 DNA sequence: TGCGCCAGCAGACAGGGGATAGATACGCAGTATTTT. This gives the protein CASRQGIDTQYF.

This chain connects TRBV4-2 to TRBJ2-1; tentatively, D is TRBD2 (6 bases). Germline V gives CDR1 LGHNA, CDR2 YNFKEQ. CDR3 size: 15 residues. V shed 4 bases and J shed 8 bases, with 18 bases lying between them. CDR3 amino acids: CASSPGRIFFDEQFF. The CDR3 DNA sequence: TGTGCCAGCAGCCCTGGGAGGATTTTTTTCGATGAGCAGTTCTTC.

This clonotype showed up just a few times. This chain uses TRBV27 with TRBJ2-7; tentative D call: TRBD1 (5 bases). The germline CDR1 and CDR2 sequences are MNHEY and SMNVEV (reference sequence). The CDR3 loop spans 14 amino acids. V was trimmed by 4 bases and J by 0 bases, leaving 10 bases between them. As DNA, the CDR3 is TGTGCCAGCAGTTATTCGACAGTCTCCTACGAGCAGTACTTC. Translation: CASSYSTVSYEQYF.

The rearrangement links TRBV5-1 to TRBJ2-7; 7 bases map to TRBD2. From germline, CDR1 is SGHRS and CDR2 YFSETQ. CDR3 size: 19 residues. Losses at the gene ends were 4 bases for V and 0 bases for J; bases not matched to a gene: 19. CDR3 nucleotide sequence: TGCGCCAGCAGCGGAAGACTAGCACGACATTTAGACAGCTCCTACGAGCAGTACTTC. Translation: CASSGRLARHLDSSYEQYF.

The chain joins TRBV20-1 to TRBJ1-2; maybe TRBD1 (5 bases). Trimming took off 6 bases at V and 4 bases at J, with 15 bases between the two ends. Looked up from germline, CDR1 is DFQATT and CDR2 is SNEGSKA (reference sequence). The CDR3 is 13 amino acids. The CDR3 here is CSAGVSEGYGYTF. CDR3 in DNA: TGCAGTGCAGGGGTCTCCGAGGGCTATGGCTACACCTTC.

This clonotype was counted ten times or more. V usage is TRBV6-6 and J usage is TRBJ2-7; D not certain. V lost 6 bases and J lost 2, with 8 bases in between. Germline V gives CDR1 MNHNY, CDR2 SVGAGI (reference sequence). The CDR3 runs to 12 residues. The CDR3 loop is CASSLLPYEQYF. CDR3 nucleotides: TGTGCCAGCAGCCTTCTCCCCTACGAGCAGTACTTC.

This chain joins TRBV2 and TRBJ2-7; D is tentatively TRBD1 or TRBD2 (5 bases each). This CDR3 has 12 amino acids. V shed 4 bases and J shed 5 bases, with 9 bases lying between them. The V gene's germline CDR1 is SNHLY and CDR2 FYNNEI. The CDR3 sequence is CASSGEGNEQYF. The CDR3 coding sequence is TGTGCCAGCAGTGGTGAGGGGAACGAGCAGTACTTC.

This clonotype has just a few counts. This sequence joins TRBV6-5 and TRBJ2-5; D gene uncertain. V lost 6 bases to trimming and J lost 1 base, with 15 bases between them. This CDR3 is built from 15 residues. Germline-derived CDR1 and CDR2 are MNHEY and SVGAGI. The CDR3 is CASSLMQGSQETQYF. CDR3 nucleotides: TGTGCCAGCAGCTTAATGCAAGGGTCCCAAGAGACCCAGTACTTC.

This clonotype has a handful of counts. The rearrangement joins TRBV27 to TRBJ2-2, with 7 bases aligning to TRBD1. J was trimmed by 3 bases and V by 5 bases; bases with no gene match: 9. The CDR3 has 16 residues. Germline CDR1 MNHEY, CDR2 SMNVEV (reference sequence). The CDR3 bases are TGTGCCAGCAGTACCCCCACAGGGGCGTACACCGGGGAGCTGTTTTTT. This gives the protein CASSTPTGAYTGELFF.

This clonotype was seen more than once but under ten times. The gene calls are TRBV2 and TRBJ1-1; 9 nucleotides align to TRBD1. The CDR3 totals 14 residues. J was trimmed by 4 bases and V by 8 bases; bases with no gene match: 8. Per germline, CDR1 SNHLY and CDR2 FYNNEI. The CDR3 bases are TGTGCCAGCGAGGACAGGGGATCAGGCACTGAAGCTTTCTTT. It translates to CASEDRGSGTEAFF. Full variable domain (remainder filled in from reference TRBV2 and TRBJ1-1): EPEVTQTPSHQVTQMGQEVILRCVPISNHLYFYWYRQILGQKVEFLVSFYNNEISEKSEIFDDQFSVERPDGSNFTLKIRSTKLEDSAMYFCASEDRGSGTEAFFGQGTRLTVV.

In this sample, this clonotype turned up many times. The CDR3 coding sequence is TGTGCCAGCAGCTTAGCAGGTCACAATGAGCAGTTCTTC. This encodes CASSLAGHNEQFF. The rearrangement uses TRBV7-6 and TRBJ2-1; D gene uncertain. V lost 0 bases, J lost 5 bases, and 5 bases lay in between. The germline gives CDR1 SGHVS, CDR2 FNYEAQ. This CDR3 comprises 13 residues.

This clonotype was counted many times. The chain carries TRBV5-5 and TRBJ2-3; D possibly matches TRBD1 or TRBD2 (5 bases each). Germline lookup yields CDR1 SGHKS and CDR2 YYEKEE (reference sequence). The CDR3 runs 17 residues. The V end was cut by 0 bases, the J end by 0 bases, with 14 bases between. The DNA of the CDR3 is TGTGCCAGCAGCTTGGCCCGGGGCGGTACTAGCACAGATACGCAGTATTTT. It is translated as CASSLARGGTSTDTQYF.

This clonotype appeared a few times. The CDR3 loop reads CASRPGLESTGELFF. As DNA, the CDR3 is TGTGCCAGCAGACCGGGACTAGAGAGCACCGGGGAGCTGTTTTTT. The chain joins TRBV27 to TRBJ2-2, with 8 bases matching TRBD2. Unmatched junction bases numbered 7, after V lost 6 bases and J lost 4 bases. The CDR3 is made up of 15 amino acids. Germline-derived CDR1 and CDR2 are MNHEY and SMNVEV (reference sequence).

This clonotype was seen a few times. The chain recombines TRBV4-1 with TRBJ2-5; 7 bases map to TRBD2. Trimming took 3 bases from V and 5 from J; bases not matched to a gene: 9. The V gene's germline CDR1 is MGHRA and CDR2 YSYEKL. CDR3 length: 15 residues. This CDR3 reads CASSQVLGGDETQYF. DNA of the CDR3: TGCGCCAGCAGCCAGGTTTTGGGGGGGGACGAGACCCAGTACTTC.

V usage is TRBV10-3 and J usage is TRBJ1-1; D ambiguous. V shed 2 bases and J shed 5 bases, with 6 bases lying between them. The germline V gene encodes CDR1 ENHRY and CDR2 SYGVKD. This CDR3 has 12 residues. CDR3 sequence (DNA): TGTGCCATCAGTGAGAAGGTAACTGAAGCTTTCTTT. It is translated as CAISEKVTEAFF.

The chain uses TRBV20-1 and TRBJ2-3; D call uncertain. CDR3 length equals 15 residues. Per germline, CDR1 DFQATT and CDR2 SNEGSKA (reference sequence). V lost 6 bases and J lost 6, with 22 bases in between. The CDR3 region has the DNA TGCAGTGCAAATCCGTATGGGATAGCAGCCGATACGCAGTATTTT. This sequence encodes CSANPYGIAADTQYF.

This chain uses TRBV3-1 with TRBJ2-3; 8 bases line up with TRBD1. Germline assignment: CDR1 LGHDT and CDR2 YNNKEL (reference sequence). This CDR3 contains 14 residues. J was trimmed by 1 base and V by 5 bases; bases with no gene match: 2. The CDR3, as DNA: TGTGCCAGCAGCAGGGGACAGGGCACAGATACGCAGTATTTT. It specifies CASSRGQGTDTQYF.

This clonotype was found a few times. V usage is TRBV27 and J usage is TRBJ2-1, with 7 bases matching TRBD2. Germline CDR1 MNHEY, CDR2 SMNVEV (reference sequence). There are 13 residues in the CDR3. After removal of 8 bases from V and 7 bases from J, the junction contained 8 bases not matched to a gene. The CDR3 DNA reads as TGTGCCAGCGGCCGGACTAGTTTAAATGAGCAGTTCTTC. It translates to CASGRTSLNEQFF.

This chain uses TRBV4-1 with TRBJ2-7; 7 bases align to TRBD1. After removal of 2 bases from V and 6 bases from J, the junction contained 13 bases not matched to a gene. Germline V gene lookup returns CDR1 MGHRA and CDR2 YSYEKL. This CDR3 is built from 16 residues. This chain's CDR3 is CASSQSRTGPAVEQYF. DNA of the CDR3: TGCGCCAGCAGCCAATCGCGGACAGGACCGGCGGTCGAGCAGTACTTC.

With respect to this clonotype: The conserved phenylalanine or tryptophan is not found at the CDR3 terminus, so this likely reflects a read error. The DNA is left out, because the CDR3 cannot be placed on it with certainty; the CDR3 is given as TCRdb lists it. CDR3 sequence reads: CASALTWGSTQEFI. The chain joins TRBV27 to TRBJ2-5; no check of the table's D call, TRBD1, against the DNA was made. Germline values: CDR1 MNHEY, CDR2 SMNVEV (reference sequence). The CDR3 adds up to 14 amino acids, both ends counted.

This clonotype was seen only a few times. The CDR3 is CASRSAGYNEQFF. CDR3 bases: TGTGCCAGCAGGTCGGCAGGCTACAATGAGCAGTTCTTC. The V and J genes are TRBV7-3 and TRBJ2-1; D remains ambiguous. Germline V lookup: CDR1 SGHTA, CDR2 FQGTGA. This CDR3 is 13 amino acids long. V shed 6 bases and J shed 3 bases, with 9 bases lying between them.